One and the same sample provided the 27 T cell receptor beta chains below, sequenced in a study of Ad26.COV2.S vaccination and SARS-CoV-2 variants. Specified treatment: some 20 received Ad26.COV2.S at low or high dose, single or two shots; several received placebo; per-sample allocation not given. Sampling was done on day 63 after the first vaccine or placebo injection. Repertoires were generated with immunoSEQ multiplex PCR, while TCRdb's copy carries only in-frame clones and drops some. The table includes approximately 410,000 clones, roughly 88% detected once. The material sequenced was peripheral blood, taken in a trial of Ad26.COV2.S vaccine versus placebo. Receptors originate from a person aged 18 to 59 who received the Ad26.COV2.S COVID-19 vaccine or a placebo.

The J gene is TRBJ2-5, the V gene TRBV5-4; TRBD1 agrees at 7 bases. J gave up 2 bases and V 3 bases, and 1 base lay outside the gene matches. Germline CDR1 is SGHNT and CDR2 is YYREEE (reference sequence). CDR3 length: 13 amino acids. CDR3 sequence: CASSSGQQETQYF. In DNA, the CDR3 is TGTGCCAGCAGCTCGGGACAGCAAGAGACCCAGTACTTC.

V usage is TRBV29-1 and J usage is TRBJ2-5; 12 bases map to TRBD2. Germline loops: CDR1 SQVTM, CDR2 ANQGSEA. This CDR3 has 16 residues. Trimming at V came to 4 bases and at J to 5 bases, leaving 11 bases not matched to a gene. CDR3 in amino acids: CSVVPRTSGDWETQYF. CDR3 nucleotide sequence: TGCAGCGTTGTCCCGCGGACTAGCGGGGACTGGGAGACCCAGTACTTC. The complete variable domain, with remaining parts taken from reference TRBV29-1 and TRBJ2-5, reads SAVISQKPSRDICQRGTSLTIQCQVDSQVTMMFWYRQQPGQSLTLIATANQGSEATYESGFVIDKFPISRPNLTFSTLTVSNMSPEDSSIYLCSVVPRTSGDWETQYFGPGTRLLVL.

The V call is TRBV9, the J call TRBJ1-2, with D possibly being TRBD1 (6 bases). V lost 1 base and J 0 bases, leaving 16 bases between the germline ends. CDR1 SGDLS and CDR2 YYNGEE come from the germline V gene. This CDR3 region has 17 residues. Here the CDR3 reads CASSVSRGPGANYGYTF. For the CDR3, the DNA is TGTGCCAGCAGCGTATCACGGGGGCCTGGGGCTAACTATGGCTACACCTTC.

The rearrangement uses TRBV9 and TRBJ2-3, with D perhaps TRBD2 (6 bases). The CDR3 contains 15 residues. The V gene's germline CDR1 is SGDLS and CDR2 YYNGEE. Trimming took off 2 bases at V and 0 bases at J, with 10 bases between the two ends. The CDR3 DNA reads TGTGCCAGCAGCGTGGAGGGGTTTAGCACAGATACGCAGTATTTT. It encodes CASSVEGFSTDTQYF.

The CDR3 DNA follows: TGCAGCGTTGGCGGCGACCTGAACACTGAAGCTTTCTTT. Its translation is CSVGGDLNTEAFF. This chain links TRBV29-1 with TRBJ1-1; D gene unclear. This CDR3 is 13 amino acids long. Germline V gene lookup returns CDR1 SQVTM and CDR2 ANQGSEA. Trimming took 4 bases from V and 0 from J, leaving 9 bases between them.

The genes are TRBV18 and TRBJ2-3; D ambiguous. Trimming took 2 bases from V and 2 from J, leaving 20 bases between them. This CDR3 has 18 amino acids. Germline assignment: CDR1 KGHSH and CDR2 LQKENI. The CDR3, as DNA: TGTGCCAGCTCACCAACCCCAATCCGCAGTCCCATCACAGATACGCAGTATTTT. Protein: CASSPTPIRSPITDTQYF. Drawing the rest from reference TRBV18 and TRBJ2-3, the complete variable domain is NAGVMQNPRHLVRRRGQEARLRCSPMKGHSHVYWYRQLPEEGLKFMVYLQKENIIDESGMPKERFSAEFPKEGPSILRIQQVVRGDSAAYFCASSPTPIRSPITDTQYFGPGTRLTVL.

This sequence joins TRBV25-1 and TRBJ1-2; D remains unclear. Trimming left V 3 bases short and J 0 bases short, with 8 bases between. This CDR3 is 14 amino acids long. Germline CDR1 is MGHDK and CDR2 is SYGVNS. The CDR3 bases are TGTGCCAGCAGTGAGGGCAAAGCTAACTATGGCTACACCTTC. Translation: CASSEGKANYGYTF.

Comments on this clone: At the DNA level, this CDR3 is encoded by other sequences in the same sample as well. The chain joins TRBV18 to TRBJ2-5; D not resolved. This CDR3 contains 15 residues. CDR1 and CDR2 (germline): KGHSH, LQKENI. The V end was cut by 3 bases, the J end by 0 bases, with 11 bases between. This CDR3 reads CASSPGQEYQETQYF. The DNA for the CDR3 is TGTGCCAGCTCACCCGGCCAGGAATACCAAGAGACCCAGTACTTC.

The V gene is TRBV5-1, the J gene TRBJ1-1; D might be TRBD1 (6 bases). The V gene's germline CDR1 is SGHRS and CDR2 YFSETQ. The CDR3 has 14 residues. V lost 4 bases and J 0 bases, leaving 10 bases between the germline ends. The chain's CDR3 is CASSGGQMNTEAFF. As DNA, the CDR3 is TGCGCCAGCAGCGGAGGACAGATGAACACTGAAGCTTTCTTT.

This clone has only one observation. The chain is built from TRBV5-1 and TRBJ1-1; TRBD1 matches at 7 bases. This CDR3 has 16 amino acids. J lost 1 base, V lost 0 bases, and 6 bases had no gene match. From germline, CDR1 is SGHRS and CDR2 YFSETQ. The DNA of the CDR3 is TGCGCCAGCAGCTTGGAACAGGGGATGGGGAACACTGAAGCTTTCTTT. As protein: CASSLEQGMGNTEAFF.

The chain links TRBV9 to TRBJ1-2, with a possible D match to TRBD1 (6 bases). The CDR3 totals 14 residues. Germline V gene lookup returns CDR1 SGDLS and CDR2 YYNGEE. The ends were cut back, 4 bases at V and 5 bases at J, with 15 bases in the middle. CDR3 nucleotides: TGTGCCAGCAGCCCCGCGGACAGCGCATATGGCTACACCTTC. Protein: CASSPADSAYGYTF. Filled out from reference TRBV9 and TRBJ1-2, the complete variable domain reads DSGVTQTPKHLITATGQRVTLRCSPRSGDLSVYWYQQSLDQGLQFLIQYYNGEERAKGNILERFSAQQFPDLHSELNLSSLELGDSALYFCASSPADSAYGYTFGSGTRLTVV.

This clone was recorded once. This chain uses TRBV15 with TRBJ2-6; D gene unclear. Trimming took 1 base from V and 0 from J, leaving 13 bases between them. Germline CDR1 and CDR2: LNHNV and YYDKDF (reference sequence). The CDR3 is made up of 18 amino acids. The CDR3 region has the DNA TGTGCCACCAGCAGAGTATGGGCAAAATTCTCTGGGGCCAACGTCCTGACTTTC. Translated, it gives CATSRVWAKFSGANVLTF.

This clone was observed once. This chain connects TRBV20-1 to TRBJ1-1, with 8 bases aligning to TRBD1. Germline V gene sequence: CDR1 DFQATT, CDR2 SNEGSKA (reference sequence). The CDR3 is made up of 11 amino acids. The trim removed 6 bases at V and 10 bases at J, leaving 7 bases unmatched. CDR3 nucleotides: TGCAGTGCCGGACAGGGTTTGGCAGCTTTCTTT. This translates into CSAGQGLAAFF.

The rearrangement links TRBV6-1 to TRBJ1-4; D perhaps matches TRBD1 (6 bases). CDR1 and CDR2 from the germline V gene are MNHNS and SASEGT. The ends were cut back, 1 base at V and 12 bases at J, with 9 bases in the middle. The CDR3 is 12 residues long. The CDR3 region is CASSEGGGELFF. For the CDR3, the DNA is TGTGCCAGCAGTGAAGGAGGGGGTGAACTGTTTTTT.

A note on this clone: Other DNA sequences within the sample encode an identical CDR3. This sequence joins TRBV19 and TRBJ1-4; the D gene is possibly TRBD1 (6 bases). The length of the CDR3 is 14 residues. The V and J ends lost 3 bases and 8 bases respectively, with 13 bases between them. The germline V gene has CDR1 LNHDA and CDR2 SQIVND (reference sequence). DNA for the CDR3: TGTGCCAGTAGTATTGGGCAGGGGAGAGAAAAACTGTTTTTT. Translated, it gives CASSIGQGREKLFF.

The chain employs TRBV7-6 and TRBJ2-2; D remains unclear. V was shortened by 2 bases and J by 0 bases, with 10 bases between the two germline ends. In germline, CDR1 is SGHVS, CDR2 FNYEAQ. This CDR3 has 16 residues. The CDR3 reads CASSLSRWANTGELFF. CDR3 sequence (DNA): TGTGCCAGCAGCTTAAGCCGATGGGCGAACACCGGGGAGCTGTTTTTT.

The chain is built from TRBV2 and TRBJ2-2, with 7 bases lining up with TRBD2. CDR3 size: 15 residues. Per the germline V gene, CDR1 is SNHLY and CDR2 is FYNNEI. V lost 5 bases and J lost 0; bases outside the gene matches: 3. Here the CDR3 reads CASSKLATNTGELFF. The DNA for the CDR3 is TGTGCCAGCAGTAAACTAGCGACGAACACCGGGGAGCTGTTTTTT.

The chain employs TRBV6-5 and TRBJ1-1; D may be TRBD1 (5 bases). V dropped 5 bases and J dropped 0 bases, with 10 bases sitting between them. The CDR3 is 14 residues long. From germline, CDR1 is MNHEY and CDR2 SVGAGI. CDR3 in DNA: TGTGCCAGCAGTCGGGGACGGTTGAACACTGAAGCTTTCTTT. This codes for CASSRGRLNTEAFF.

V gene TRBV9 combines with J gene TRBJ2-3, with TRBD2 identical over 8 bases. The germline V gene has CDR1 SGDLS and CDR2 YYNGEE. The V and J ends lost 4 bases and 5 bases, in that order; junction bases with no gene match: 12. The CDR3 consists of 16 residues. In nucleotides, the CDR3 is TGTGCCAGCAGCTCACGGCCCCGGGGGGGCAGAGATACGCAGTATTTT. Protein product: CASSSRPRGGRDTQYF. Together with reference TRBV9 and TRBJ2-3, the CDR3 gives the full variable domain: DSGVTQTPKHLITATGQRVTLRCSPRSGDLSVYWYQQSLDQGLQFLIQYYNGEERAKGNILERFSAQQFPDLHSELNLSSLELGDSALYFCASSSRPRGGRDTQYFGPGTRLTVL.

The genes are TRBV30 and TRBJ1-4; no clear D. The length of the CDR3 is 13 residues. Germline values: CDR1 GTSNPN, CDR2 SVGIG (reference sequence). Trimming removed 2 bases from V and 7 bases from J, with 11 bases in between. This CDR3 is CAWSTELLEKLFF. CDR3 nucleotides: TGTGCCTGGAGTACGGAGCTTCTTGAAAAACTGTTTTTT.

Worth noting for this clone: One junction end does not reproduce the germline sequence, and a read error may be involved. The chain combines TRBV28 with TRBJ1-5, with no clear D. The CDR3 has 11 residues. CDR1 and CDR2 from the germline V gene are MDHEN and SYDVKM. The CDR3 bases are TGTGCCTGCAGTAGCAATCAGCCCCAGCATTTT. This gives the protein CACSSNQPQHF.

Remarks on this clone: The same CDR3 is also encoded by other DNA sequences in this sample. V and J are TRBV6-2 or TRBV6-3 and TRBJ2-5, with TRBD1 as a possible D gene (6 bases). V was shortened by 2 bases and J by 5 bases, with 6 bases between the two germline ends. The germline gives CDR1 MNHEY, CDR2 SVGEGT. CDR3 length: 12 amino acids. The CDR3 region has the DNA TGTGCCAGCAGTTACAGGGGGGAGACCCAGTACTTC. Translating it yields CASSYRGETQYF.

The chain has TRBV5-6 and TRBJ2-5; D is unresolved. Germline lookup yields CDR1 SGHDT and CDR2 YYEEEE. The CDR3 runs to 11 residues. V was pared by 2 bases and J by 5 bases, with 4 bases between. CDR3: CASSLMETQYF. As DNA, the CDR3 is TGTGCCAGCAGCTTAATGGAGACCCAGTACTTC.

The CDR3 spells CASSGGYSNQPQHF. DNA of the CDR3: TGTGCCAGCAGCGGGGGGTATAGCAATCAGCCCCAGCATTTT. The chain employs TRBV6-2 or TRBV6-3 and TRBJ1-5, with D maybe TRBD1 (5 bases). Trimming shortened V by 6 bases and J by 0 bases, and 9 bases separated the two germline ends. The CDR3 is made up of 14 amino acids. Germline V gene data show CDR1 as MNHEY and CDR2 as SVGEGT.

V gene TRBV9 combines with J gene TRBJ2-2; 7 nucleotides line up with TRBD2. The CDR3 totals 16 residues. The V segment lost 4 bases and the J segment 4 bases; nucleotides outside the gene matches: 10. In germline, CDR1 is SGDLS, CDR2 YYNGEE. The CDR3 nucleotides read TGTGCCAGCAGCTCACTCCGGGGGGAGGGCACCGGGGAGCTGTTTTTT. As protein: CASSSLRGEGTGELFF.

The chain has TRBV27 and TRBJ1-5, with D perhaps TRBD1 (5 bases). Trimming stripped 3 bases from V and 7 bases from J, with 13 bases between. This CDR3 has 14 residues. Germline lookup yields CDR1 MNHEY and CDR2 SMNVEV (reference sequence). For the CDR3, the DNA is TGTGCCAGCAGTTTCCAGGGAATTGGCCAGCCCCAGCATTTT. It is translated as CASSFQGIGQPQHF.

The gene calls are TRBV10-3 and TRBJ1-6; a weak D match, TRBD1 (6 bases). V was pared by 3 bases and J by 9 bases, with 18 bases between. This CDR3 spans 16 amino acids. The germline gives CDR1 ENHRY, CDR2 SYGVKD. The CDR3 is CAISDSIDRPFSPLHF. The CDR3 region has the DNA TGTGCCATCAGTGACTCTATAGACAGGCCCTTTTCACCCCTCCACTTT.